This T cell receptor beta chain was identified during a study of blood T cell repertoires in COVID-19. Germline V gives CDR1 SEHNR, CDR2 FQNEAQ (reference sequence). The CDR3 is 12 amino acids. Trimming left V 8 bases short and J 0 bases short, with 5 bases between. Here immunoSEQ multiplex PCR was the method, and the copy in TCRdb shows in-frame clones only, minus some. The table records approximately 300,000 clones, approximately 89% of them present only once. The chain recombines TRBV7-9 with TRBJ1-3; D not resolved. Sequenced input: peripheral blood. The receptor was isolated from a woman in her twenties or thirties with COVID-19, enrolled during active disease. CDR3 sequence (DNA): TGTGCCAGCTTAGACTCTGGAAACACCATATATTTT. It specifies CASLDSGNTIYF.